The next 10 T cell receptor beta chains were all read from a single sample in a study of T cell responses to AZD1222 COVID-19 vaccine. The protocol was immunoSEQ multiplex PCR, while the TCRdb copy is restricted to in-frame clones and leaves out a portion. This table has roughly 100,000 clones, about four fifths appearing once. The specimen comprised peripheral blood, sampled on day 0 of AZD1222 vaccination. Receptors originate from an adult in good health.

V and J are TRBV5-1 and TRBJ2-2; a possible D gene is TRBD1 (5 bases). V was shortened by 2 bases and J by 5 bases, with 16 bases between the two germline ends. The germline V gene encodes CDR1 SGHRS and CDR2 YFSETQ. The CDR3 contains 16 residues. The CDR3 DNA sequence: TGCGCCAGCAGCTTTGGTCAGGGCCTAAGTACCGGGGAGCTGTTTTTT. This translates into CASSFGQGLSTGELFF.

The chain carries TRBV5-4 and TRBJ2-6; a possible D gene is TRBD2 (6 bases). This CDR3 spans 15 amino acids. The germline gives CDR1 SGHNT, CDR2 YYREEE (reference sequence). Deletions cut 7 bases from V and 0 bases from J, with 11 bases between. The CDR3 region has the DNA TGTGCCAGCGGCGGGGCCTTCTCTGGGGCCAACGTCCTGACTTTC. The encoded protein is CASGGAFSGANVLTF.

This clone was recorded only once. V is TRBV11-1 and J is TRBJ1-6, with TRBD1 matching over 7 bases. J was trimmed by 9 bases and V by 8 bases; bases with no gene match: 10. This CDR3 has 14 residues. The germline V gene encodes CDR1 SGHAT and CDR2 FQDESV (reference sequence). CDR3 loop: CASGLQGSSSPLHF. Here the CDR3 DNA reads TGTGCCAGCGGTTTACAGGGGAGTAGTTCACCCCTCCACTTT.

In its sample, this clone was seen once. The chain links TRBV5-1 to TRBJ1-3; D possibly corresponds to TRBD1 (5 bases). The V gene's germline CDR1 is SGHRS and CDR2 YFSETQ. Deletions cut 4 bases from V and 3 bases from J, with 11 bases between. The CDR3 has 14 amino acids. CDR3 DNA sequence: TGCGCCAGCAGCGCTGTCGGGGGTGGAAACACCATATATTTT. It translates to CASSAVGGGNTIYF. The complete variable domain, with remaining parts taken from reference TRBV5-1 and TRBJ1-3, reads KAGVTQTPRYLIKTRGQQVTLSCSPISGHRSVSWYQQTPGQGLQFLFEYFSETQRNKGNFPGRFSGRQFSNSRSEMNVSTLELGDSALYLCASSAVGGGNTIYFGEGSWLTVV.

There are a few counts of this clone. J is TRBJ1-1 and V is TRBV5-1; 7 bases align to TRBD1. Trimming cost V 4 bases and J 4 bases; bases outside gene matches: 7. The germline V gene encodes CDR1 SGHRS and CDR2 YFSETQ. The CDR3 runs 14 residues. The CDR3 DNA reads as TGCGCCAGCAGCCCCCAGGGGGGAAGCACTGAAGCTTTCTTT. It encodes CASSPQGGSTEAFF.

This chain links TRBV11-2 with TRBJ1-5; D remains unclear. This CDR3 spans 13 amino acids. Germline CDR1 is SGHAT and CDR2 is FQNNGV. V gave up 2 bases and J gave up 3 bases, with 5 bases separating them. Written as DNA, the CDR3 is TGTGCCAGCAGCTTAATGACCAATCAGCCCCAGCATTTT. It codes for CASSLMTNQPQHF.

J is TRBJ2-1 and V is TRBV12-5; 12 bases agree with TRBD2. Germline trimming cut 7 bases from V and 5 bases from J; bases unmatched to any gene: 3. CDR1 and CDR2 (germline): LGHNT, FRNRAP. This CDR3 region has 14 residues. As DNA, the CDR3 is TGTGCTAGTGCTCTAGCGGGGGGGCACAATGAGCAGTTCTTC. Amino acids: CASALAGGHNEQFF.

This chain joins TRBV9 and TRBJ1-2; D is perhaps TRBD1 (5 bases). Trimming cost V 3 bases and J 1 base, with 16 bases left between them. CDR1 and CDR2 (germline): SGDLS, YYNGEE. This CDR3 contains 16 residues. The CDR3 loop reads CASSETPSDNNYGYTF. Written as DNA, the CDR3 is TGTGCCAGCAGCGAAACCCCCTCGGACAATAACTATGGCTACACCTTC.

The chain couples TRBV7-2 to TRBJ1-1, with D uncertain. The CDR3 contains 13 residues. Germline CDR1 SGHTA, CDR2 FQGNSA. Trimming removed 5 bases at V and 9 bases at J, with 16 bases between. The CDR3 sequence: CASSPSRGLQAFF. CDR3 DNA: TGTGCCAGCAGCCCATCAAGAGGGTTACAAGCTTTCTTT.

The chain has TRBV5-1 and TRBJ1-2; D gene ambiguous. This CDR3 is 14 amino acids long. CDR1 is SGHRS and CDR2 is YFSETQ in the germline V gene. V dropped 4 bases and J dropped 3 bases, with 13 bases sitting between them. The CDR3 coding sequence is TGCGCCAGCAGCCCAGAACAGACGGACTATGGCTACACCTTC. Amino acids: CASSPEQTDYGYTF.